Each of the 28 T cell receptor beta chains below was sequenced from the same sample in a study of T-cell memory formation after mild COVID-19. Using its own MiXCR run on the 5' RACE reads, TCRdb lists one record per CDR3 protein. Seen here are roughly 400,000 distinct CDR3 sequences, about a sixth observed once, and the top ten hold about 22%. The sequencing sample was made of PBMCs or a T cell subset sorted from them (not recorded which). These receptors were collected from a man between 18 and 35 years old who had mild COVID-19 (a few samples of this study predate the infection). Cell type and time point are not known.

A few counts support this clonotype. This rearrangement joins TRBV5-6 to TRBJ1-1; D unclear. The germline gives CDR1 SGHDT, CDR2 YYEEEE. Trimming stripped 4 bases from V and 1 base from J, with 11 bases between. CDR3 size: 14 residues. Here the CDR3 DNA reads TGTGCCAGCAGCAAAGGACTCGGGAACACTGAAGCTTTCTTT. Residues: CASSKGLGNTEAFF.

The chain combines TRBV15 with TRBJ1-6, with 7 nucleotides matching TRBD1. This CDR3 comprises 18 residues. The V gene end was trimmed by 1 base and the J gene end by 3 bases; junction bases not matched to a gene: 9. Germline CDR1 reads LNHNV; CDR2 reads YYDKDF (reference sequence). The chain's CDR3 is CATSRGSGQRFYNSPLHF. DNA of the CDR3: TGTGCCACCAGCAGAGGATCGGGACAGCGTTTCTATAATTCACCCCTCCACTTT.

V gene TRBV5-1 combines with J gene TRBJ2-1, with 7 bases matching TRBD2. The trim removed 1 base at V and 4 bases at J, leaving 8 bases unmatched. Germline V CDR1 and CDR2: SGHRS, YFSETQ. The CDR3 loop spans 16 amino acids. The CDR3 loop reads CASSLFGGTGYNEQFF. In DNA form, the CDR3 reads TGCGCCAGCAGCTTGTTCGGGGGGACTGGTTACAATGAGCAGTTCTTC. The whole variable domain, remainder taken from reference TRBV5-1 and TRBJ2-1, is KAGVTQTPRYLIKTRGQQVTLSCSPISGHRSVSWYQQTPGQGLQFLFEYFSETQRNKGNFPGRFSGRQFSNSRSEMNVSTLELGDSALYLCASSLFGGTGYNEQFFGPGTRLTVL.

This clonotype showed up just a few times. A much larger clone lies one base from this, so it may be a read error. V and J are TRBV5-1 and TRBJ2-2, with 7 bases fitting TRBD2. The CDR3 loop spans 15 amino acids. Germline V CDR1 and CDR2: SGHRS, YFSETQ. V lost 4 bases to trimming and J lost 0 bases; unmatched junction nucleotides: 3. This CDR3 reads CASSLSGTNTGELFF. The CDR3 nucleotides are TGCGCCAGCAGCCTGAGCGGGACGAACACCGGGGAGCTGTTTTTT.

J is TRBJ1-2 and V is TRBV6-5, with D possibly being TRBD1 (5 bases). V was shortened by 5 bases and J by 3 bases, with 16 bases between the two germline ends. The CDR3 spans 15 residues. Germline V gene lookup returns CDR1 MNHEY and CDR2 SVGAGI. CDR3 nucleotide sequence: TGTGCCAGCAGTGTCGCTGGGGGTCCCGACTATGGCTACACCTTC. This encodes CASSVAGGPDYGYTF.

The CDR3 nucleotides are TGTGCCAGCAGTGACCATGGCACCGGGGAGCTGTTTTTT. Protein: CASSDHGTGELFF. This chain connects TRBV2 to TRBJ2-2; D is unclear. The CDR3 runs to 13 residues. Trimming shortened V by 3 bases and J by 4 bases, and 6 bases separated the two germline ends. CDR1 and CDR2 (germline): SNHLY, FYNNEI.

The chain carries TRBV6-5 and TRBJ2-7; D call uncertain. The CDR3 loop spans 12 amino acids. Looked up from germline, CDR1 is MNHEY and CDR2 is SVGAGI. Between the trimmed V and J ends, which lost 6 bases and 5 bases, there was a span of 11 bases. The CDR3 loop is CASRSAWHEQYF. As DNA, the CDR3 is TGTGCCAGCAGGTCAGCGTGGCACGAGCAGTACTTC.

This clonotype came up a few times. CDR3 bases: TGTGCCAGCAGCCAATCCGGCTCGGCCAAAAACATTCAGTACTTC. As protein: CASSQSGSAKNIQYF. This chain joins TRBV3-1 and TRBJ2-4; D gene unclear. In germline, CDR1 is LGHDT, CDR2 YNNKEL (reference sequence). Trimming took off 2 bases at V and 1 base at J, with 9 bases between the two ends. CDR3 length: 15 residues.

This clonotype was picked up a small number of times. The V and J genes are TRBV5-5 and TRBJ2-7, with 8 bases matching TRBD1. Losses at the gene ends were 4 bases for V and 3 bases for J; bases not matched to a gene: 6. CDR1 is SGHKS, CDR2 YYEKEE, per germline (reference sequence). The CDR3 contains 14 residues. CDR3 protein: CASSPAGQVYEQYF. CDR3 nucleotides: TGTGCCAGCAGCCCTGCGGGACAGGTCTACGAGCAGTACTTC.

Concerning this clonotype itself: Relative to the germline gene, one junction end is altered; a read error may explain this. The CDR3 reads CATSDPGQGNGQFF. The CDR3 coding sequence is TGTGCCACCAGTGACCCCGGACAGGGCAATGGGCAGTTCTTC. This chain links TRBV24-1 with TRBJ2-1, with TRBD1 matching 8 bases. The CDR3 is 14 amino acids. Germline assignment: CDR1 KGHDR and CDR2 SFDVKD.

The V call is TRBV5-8, the J call TRBJ1-2; D gene uncertain. Germline CDR1 and CDR2: SGHTS and YDEGEE. This CDR3 is built from 13 residues. The ends were cut back, 1 base at V and 3 bases at J, with 7 bases in the middle. CDR3 coding DNA: TGTGCCAGCAGCTTGAGCTGGGACTATGGCTACACCTTC. It is translated as CASSLSWDYGYTF.

This clonotype has a handful of counts. The chain couples TRBV4-3 to TRBJ1-4; 7 nucleotides line up with TRBD1. The CDR3 spans 15 residues. The ends lost 4 bases at V and 6 bases at J; junction bases unmatched: 8. Per the germline V gene, CDR1 is LGHNA and CDR2 is YSLEER. The CDR3 nucleotides read TGCGCCAGCAGCCTAACGACAGGGCAAGATGAAAAACTGTTTTTT. Translating gives CASSLTTGQDEKLFF.

This clonotype was counted many times. The chain recombines TRBV10-3 with TRBJ1-5, with a possible D match to TRBD1 (5 bases). CDR3 length: 15 residues. The V and J ends lost 0 bases and 5 bases respectively, with 11 bases between them. Looked up from germline, CDR1 is ENHRY and CDR2 is SYGVKD. DNA for the CDR3: TGTGCCATCAGTGAGTCAAGGGGTTGGCATCAGCCCCAGCATTTT. It codes for CAISESRGWHQPQHF.

This clonotype has just a few counts. The chain has TRBV4-3 and TRBJ2-3; TRBD1 agrees at 9 bases. Germline V gene data show CDR1 as LGHNA and CDR2 as YSLEER. The CDR3 is 17 residues long. The trim removed 4 bases at V and 2 bases at J, leaving 10 bases unmatched. CDR3 sequence reads: CASSRAPDRGDTDTQYF. The CDR3 coding sequence is TGCGCCAGCAGCCGCGCCCCGGACAGGGGTGACACAGATACGCAGTATTTT.

This clonotype came up a few times. The V call is TRBV7-2, the J call TRBJ2-3; 9 bases are shared with TRBD2. From germline, CDR1 is SGHTA and CDR2 FQGNSA. The length of the CDR3 is 15 residues. Germline trimming cut 2 bases from V and 2 bases from J; bases unmatched to any gene: 2. CDR3 sequence (DNA): TGTGCCAGCAGCTTACTAGCGGGGATCACAGATACGCAGTATTTT. This codes for CASSLLAGITDTQYF.

The chain joins TRBV19 to TRBJ1-5; D perhaps matches TRBD1 (6 bases). Trimming took off 1 base at V and 0 bases at J, with 7 bases between the two ends. The V gene's germline CDR1 is LNHDA and CDR2 SQIVND (reference sequence). This CDR3 contains 15 residues. CDR3 DNA: TGTGCCAGTAGTATAGGGGGGCATAGCAATCAGCCCCAGCATTTT. As protein: CASSIGGHSNQPQHF.

This clonotype was seen a few times. The chain recombines TRBV12-3 or TRBV12-4 with TRBJ2-5, with D hard to call. This CDR3 has 15 residues. Trimming removed 3 bases from V and 5 bases from J, with 16 bases in between. The DNA of the CDR3 is TGTGCCAGCAGTTTTGGGCCCCTCGGTGGGGAGACCCAGTACTTC. Translation: CASSFGPLGGETQYF.

This clonotype has a handful of counts. The chain employs TRBV7-2 and TRBJ1-4; D is ambiguous. Germline V gene data show CDR1 as SGHTA and CDR2 as FQGNSA. Trimming took off 5 bases at V and 3 bases at J, with 13 bases between the two ends. The CDR3 loop spans 15 amino acids. CDR3 amino acids: CASSRTGSPNEKLFF. The CDR3 region has the DNA TGTGCCAGCAGCCGAACGGGGAGCCCTAATGAAAAACTGTTTTTT. The whole variable domain, remainder taken from reference TRBV7-2 and TRBJ1-4, is GAGVSQSPSNKVTEKGKDVELRCDPISGHTALYWYRQSLGQGLEFLIYFQGNSAPDKSGLPSDRFSAERTGGSVSTLTIQRTQQEDSAVYLCASSRTGSPNEKLFFGSGTQLSVL.

The chain links TRBV7-3 to TRBJ2-2, with 11 nucleotides matching TRBD1. This CDR3 region has 18 residues. V lost 2 bases, J lost 6 bases, and 11 bases stayed unmatched. In germline, CDR1 is SGHTA, CDR2 FQGTGA. The CDR3: CASSLSRGGQGASGELFF. CDR3 coding DNA: TGTGCCAGCAGCTTATCGCGGGGTGGACAGGGGGCATCCGGGGAGCTGTTTTTT.

This clonotype occurred many times. V and J are TRBV27 and TRBJ2-5; 9 nucleotides match TRBD2. Trimming removed 3 bases from V and 5 bases from J; junction bases left unmatched: 13. Per germline, CDR1 MNHEY and CDR2 SMNVEV (reference sequence). The CDR3 runs to 17 residues. CDR3 sequence: CASSFFFPSGVNETQYF. The CDR3 coding sequence is TGTGCCAGCAGTTTCTTCTTCCCTAGCGGGGTGAATGAGACCCAGTACTTC.

This clonotype was observed a handful of times. V usage is TRBV28 and J usage is TRBJ2-3; D possibly corresponds to TRBD2 (6 bases). CDR1 is MDHEN and CDR2 is SYDVKM in the germline V gene. This CDR3 comprises 17 residues. V lost 6 bases and J lost 11, with 30 bases in between. CDR3 sequence reads: CASSPNGWSGRELRQYF. CDR3 nucleotides: TGTGCCAGCAGCCCCAACGGGTGGAGCGGGCGGGAACTAAGGCAGTATTTT.

The J gene is TRBJ2-3, the V gene TRBV7-9, with D hard to call. V lost 2 bases, J lost 5 bases, and 8 bases lay in between. The CDR3 spans 13 residues. Germline V lookup: CDR1 SEHNR, CDR2 FQNEAQ (reference sequence). CDR3 residues: CASSLRLGDTQYF. CDR3 bases: TGTGCCAGCAGCTTAAGGCTGGGAGATACGCAGTATTTT.

The chain uses TRBV7-2 and TRBJ2-3, with 9 positions matching TRBD2. The V segment lost 8 bases and the J segment 1 base; nucleotides outside the gene matches: 7. The CDR3 runs 15 residues. Germline CDR1 is SGHTA and CDR2 is FQGNSA. The DNA for the CDR3 is TGTGCCAGCTCGACGCCTAGCGGGGGCACAGATACGCAGTATTTT. The encoded protein is CASSTPSGGTDTQYF.

The chain joins TRBV12-3 or TRBV12-4 to TRBJ1-1; TRBD1 might be the D (5 bases). CDR3 length: 15 amino acids. The germline V and J ends were trimmed by 9 bases and 11 bases, with 28 bases remaining between them. This CDR3 is CASYLSGRQISEAFF. The DNA of the CDR3 is TGTGCCAGTTATCTCTCAGGGAGGCAGATTAGTGAGGCTTTCTTT.

Concerning this clonotype: A read error may produce the germline difference seen at one junction end. CDR3 amino acids: CASSLGEGAHYGCTF. The CDR3 nucleotides read TGTGCCAGCAGTTTAGGGGAAGGGGCTCACTATGGCTGCACCTTC. The chain employs TRBV9 and TRBJ1-2; TRBD1 might be the D (5 bases). The CDR3 has 15 residues. Germline lookup yields CDR1 SGDLS and CDR2 YYNGEE.

This clonotype was counted at least ten times. V and J are TRBV4-2 and TRBJ1-3; the D gene is possibly TRBD1 (6 bases). Germline CDR1 LGHNA, CDR2 YNFKEQ. The V and J ends lost 1 base and 1 base respectively, with 11 bases between them. The CDR3 extends over 16 amino acids. CDR3 nucleotides: TGTGCCAGCAGCCAAGTGGGGACACTGTCTGGAAACACCATATATTTT. Translated: CASSQVGTLSGNTIYF.

This clonotype was seen repeatedly, ten times or more. This sequence joins TRBV7-2 and TRBJ2-1; 9 bases match TRBD2. The CDR3 extends over 16 amino acids. V shed 4 bases, J shed 4 bases, and the junction held 8 bases outside the gene matches. In germline, CDR1 is SGHTA, CDR2 FQGNSA. CDR3 DNA: TGTGCCAGCAGCTCCGCTAGCGGGGAGCCATACAATGAGCAGTTCTTC. This sequence encodes CASSSASGEPYNEQFF.

A remark on this clonotype: A junction boundary mismatches the germline segment, possibly from a read error. The rearrangement joins TRBV12-3 or TRBV12-4 to TRBJ2-3; 9 nucleotides align to TRBD2. The CDR3 loop spans 15 amino acids. Here the CDR3 reads CDSVGAGGPSDTQYF. The CDR3 DNA follows: TGTGACAGCGTGGGTGCGGGGGGGCCTTCAGATACGCAGTATTTT.